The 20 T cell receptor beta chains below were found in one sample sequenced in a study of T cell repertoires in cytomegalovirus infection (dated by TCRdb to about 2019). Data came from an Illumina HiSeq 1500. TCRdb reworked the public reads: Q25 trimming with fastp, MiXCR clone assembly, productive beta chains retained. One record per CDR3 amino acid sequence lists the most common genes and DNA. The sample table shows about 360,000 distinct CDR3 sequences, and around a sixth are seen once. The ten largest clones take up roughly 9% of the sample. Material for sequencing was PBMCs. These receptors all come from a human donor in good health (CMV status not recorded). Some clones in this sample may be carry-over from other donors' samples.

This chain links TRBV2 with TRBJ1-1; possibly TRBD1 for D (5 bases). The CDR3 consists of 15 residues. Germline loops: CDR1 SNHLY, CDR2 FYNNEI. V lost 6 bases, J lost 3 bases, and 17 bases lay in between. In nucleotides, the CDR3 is TGTGCCAGCAGAGGGGCCAGGCCGGCGGACACTGAAGCTTTCTTT. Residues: CASRGARPADTEAFF.

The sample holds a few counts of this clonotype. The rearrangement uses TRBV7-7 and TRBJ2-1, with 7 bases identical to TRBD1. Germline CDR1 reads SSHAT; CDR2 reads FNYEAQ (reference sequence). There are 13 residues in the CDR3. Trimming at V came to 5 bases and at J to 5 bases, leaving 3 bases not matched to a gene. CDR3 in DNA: TGTGCCAGCAGCAAGGGACAGCACAATGAGCAGTTCTTC. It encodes CASSKGQHNEQFF. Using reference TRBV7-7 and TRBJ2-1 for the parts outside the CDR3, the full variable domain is GAGVSQSPRYKVTKRGQDVTLRCDPISSHATLYWYQQALGQGPEFLTYFNYEAQPDKSGLPSDRFSAERPEGSISTLTIQRTEQRDSAMYRCASSKGQHNEQFFGPGTRLTVL.

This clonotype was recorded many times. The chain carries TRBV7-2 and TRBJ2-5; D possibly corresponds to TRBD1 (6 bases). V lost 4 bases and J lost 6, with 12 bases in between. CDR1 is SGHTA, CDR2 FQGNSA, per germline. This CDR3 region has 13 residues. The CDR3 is CASSSTRGKTQYF. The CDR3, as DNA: TGTGCCAGCAGCTCCACCAGGGGAAAGACCCAGTACTTC.

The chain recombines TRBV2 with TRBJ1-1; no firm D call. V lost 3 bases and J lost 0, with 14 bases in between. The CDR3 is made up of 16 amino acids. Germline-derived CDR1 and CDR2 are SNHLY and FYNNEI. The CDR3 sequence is CASSESISFMNTEAFF. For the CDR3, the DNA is TGTGCCAGCAGTGAGTCGATCTCCTTTATGAACACTGAAGCTTTCTTT.

The CDR3 here is CASTLGIGGYEQYF. The CDR3 nucleotides read TGTGCCAGCACCCTCGGAATAGGAGGCTACGAGCAGTACTTC. This chain connects TRBV12-3 or TRBV12-4 to TRBJ2-7, with a weak D call TRBD2 (5 bases). The CDR3 loop spans 14 amino acids. The V gene lost 7 bases and the J gene lost 3 bases, with 16 bases spanning the gap.

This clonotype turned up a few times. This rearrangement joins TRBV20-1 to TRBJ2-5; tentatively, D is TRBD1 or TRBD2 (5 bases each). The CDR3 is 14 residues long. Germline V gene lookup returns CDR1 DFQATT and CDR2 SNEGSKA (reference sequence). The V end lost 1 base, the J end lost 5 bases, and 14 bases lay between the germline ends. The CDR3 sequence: CSARAGTRLETQYF. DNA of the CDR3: TGCAGTGCTAGAGCCGGGACCCGTCTGGAGACCCAGTACTTC.

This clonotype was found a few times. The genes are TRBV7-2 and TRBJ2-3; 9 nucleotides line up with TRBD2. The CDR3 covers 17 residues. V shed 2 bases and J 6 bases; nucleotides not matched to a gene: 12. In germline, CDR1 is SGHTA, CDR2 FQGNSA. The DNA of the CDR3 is TGTGCCAGCAGCTTACTGGCGATAGCGGGAGCTTACGATACGCAGTATTTT. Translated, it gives CASSLLAIAGAYDTQYF.

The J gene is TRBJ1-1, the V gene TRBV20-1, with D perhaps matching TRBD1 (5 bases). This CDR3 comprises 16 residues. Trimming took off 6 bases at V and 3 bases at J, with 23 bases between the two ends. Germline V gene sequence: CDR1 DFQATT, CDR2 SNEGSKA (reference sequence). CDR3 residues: CSAPTPGVLRDTEAFF. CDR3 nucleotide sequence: TGCAGTGCCCCCACTCCGGGGGTCCTGAGGGACACTGAAGCTTTCTTT.

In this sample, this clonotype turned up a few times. The CDR3 loop reads CSAPPTPAGGNSPLHF. Written as DNA, the CDR3 is TGCAGTGCGCCTCCCACCCCAGCAGGGGGTAATTCACCCCTCCACTTT. The chain employs TRBV20-1 and TRBJ1-6; 7 nucleotides align to TRBD1. V was clipped by 6 bases and J by 6 bases; unmatched bases: 14. CDR1 is DFQATT, CDR2 SNEGSKA, per germline (reference sequence). This CDR3 has 16 residues.

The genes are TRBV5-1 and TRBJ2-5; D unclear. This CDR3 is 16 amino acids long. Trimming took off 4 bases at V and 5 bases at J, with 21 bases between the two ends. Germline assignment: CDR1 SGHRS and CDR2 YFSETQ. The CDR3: CASSLGGRRIWETQYF. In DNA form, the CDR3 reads TGCGCCAGCAGCCTGGGCGGCAGGCGGATATGGGAGACCCAGTACTTC.

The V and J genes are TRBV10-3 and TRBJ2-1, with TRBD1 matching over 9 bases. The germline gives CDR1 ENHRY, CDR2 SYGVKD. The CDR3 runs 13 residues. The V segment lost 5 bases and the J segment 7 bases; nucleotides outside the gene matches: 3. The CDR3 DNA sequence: TGTGCCATCAGTCGGGACAGGGAAAATGAGCAGTTCTTC. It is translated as CAISRDRENEQFF.

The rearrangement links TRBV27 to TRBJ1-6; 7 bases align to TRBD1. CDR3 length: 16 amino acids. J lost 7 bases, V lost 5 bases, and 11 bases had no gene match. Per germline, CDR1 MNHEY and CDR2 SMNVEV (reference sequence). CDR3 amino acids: CASSPLHRGDNSPLHF. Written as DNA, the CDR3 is TGTGCCAGCAGTCCCCTACACAGGGGCGACAATTCACCCCTCCACTTT.

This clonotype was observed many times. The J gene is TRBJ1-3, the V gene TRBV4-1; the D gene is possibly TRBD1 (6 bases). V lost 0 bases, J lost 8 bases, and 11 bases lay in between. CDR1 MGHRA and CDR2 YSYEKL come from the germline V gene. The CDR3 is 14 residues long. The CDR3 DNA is TGCGCCAGCAGCCAAGACCACAGGGTGGACACCATATATTTT. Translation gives CASSQDHRVDTIYF.

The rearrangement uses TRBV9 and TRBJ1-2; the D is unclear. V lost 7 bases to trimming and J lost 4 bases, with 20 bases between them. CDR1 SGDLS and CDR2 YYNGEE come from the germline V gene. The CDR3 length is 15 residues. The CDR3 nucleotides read TGTGCCAGCTTGGCCCCCCCCATACTGGGCTATGGCTACACCTTC. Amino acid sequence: CASLAPPILGYGYTF.

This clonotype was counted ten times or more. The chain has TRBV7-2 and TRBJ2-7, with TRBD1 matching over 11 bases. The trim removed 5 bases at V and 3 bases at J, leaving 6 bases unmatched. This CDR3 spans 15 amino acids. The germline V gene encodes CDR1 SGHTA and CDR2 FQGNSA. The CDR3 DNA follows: TGTGCCAGCAGCCTTTCCGGGACAGGGGGCTACGAGCAGTACTTC. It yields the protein CASSLSGTGGYEQYF.

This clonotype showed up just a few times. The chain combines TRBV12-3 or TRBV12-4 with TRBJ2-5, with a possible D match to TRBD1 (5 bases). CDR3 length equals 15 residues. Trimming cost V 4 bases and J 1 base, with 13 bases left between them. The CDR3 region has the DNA TGTGCCAGCAGTTCCCGACAGAATATCCAAGAGACCCAGTACTTC. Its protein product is CASSSRQNIQETQYF.

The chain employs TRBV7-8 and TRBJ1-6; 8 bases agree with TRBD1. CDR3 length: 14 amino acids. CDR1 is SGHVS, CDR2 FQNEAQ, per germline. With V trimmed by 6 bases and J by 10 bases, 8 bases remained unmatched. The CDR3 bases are TGTGCCAGCAGACAGACAGGGGAGGGATCACCCCTCCACTTT. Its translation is CASRQTGEGSPLHF.

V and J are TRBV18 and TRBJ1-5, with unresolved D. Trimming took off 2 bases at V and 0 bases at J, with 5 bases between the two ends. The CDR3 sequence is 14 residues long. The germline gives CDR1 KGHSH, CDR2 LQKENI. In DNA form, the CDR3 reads TGTGCCAGCTCACCAGACCTTAGCAATCAGCCCCAGCATTTT. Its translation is CASSPDLSNQPQHF.

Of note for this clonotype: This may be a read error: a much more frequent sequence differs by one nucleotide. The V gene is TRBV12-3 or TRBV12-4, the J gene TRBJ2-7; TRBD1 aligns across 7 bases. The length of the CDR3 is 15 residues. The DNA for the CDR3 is TGTGCCAGCAGTTTACGGGACAGATTTCCCTACGATCAGTACTTC. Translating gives CASSLRDRFPYDQYF.

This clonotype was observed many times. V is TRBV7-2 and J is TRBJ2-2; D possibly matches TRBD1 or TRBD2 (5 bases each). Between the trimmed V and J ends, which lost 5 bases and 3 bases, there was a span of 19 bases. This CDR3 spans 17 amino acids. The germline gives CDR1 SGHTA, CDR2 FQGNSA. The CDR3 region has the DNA TGTGCCAGCAGCCTTTGGGACGGTGGAGGTGACACCGGGGAGCTGTTTTTT. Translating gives CASSLWDGGGDTGELFF.